This T cell receptor (beta chain) originates from a study of regulatory T cells after allogeneic stem cell transplantation listed by TCRdb under 2018. Regarding the research as a whole: Each patient's group depended on whether acute graft-versus-host disease developed within 100 days after stem cell transplantation. CD4+CD25+CD127- regulatory T cells were obtained from patient PBMCs by means of fluorescence-activated cell sorting. Conventional CD4+ T cells defined as CD4+CD25+/-CD127+ were also sorted and TCR-sequenced for comparison in the study. The study compared the TCR repertoire of regulatory T cells after allogeneic stem cell transplantation in patients who had acute graft-versus-host disease versus patients who did not. What the study reported, not specific to this receptor: Conventional CD4+ T-cell repertoire diversity did not differ significantly between patients with and without graft-versus-host disease. Compared with patients who had graft-versus-host disease, patients without the disease had a regulatory T-cell TCR repertoire that was more focused and less diverse. In non-GvHD patients, the top 10 regulatory T-cell clones took up a significantly larger share of the repertoire, which suggests that presumably allo-specific protective clones had expanded. No regulatory T-cell clones were found to be shared by all patients, and no significant correlation was observed between sorted cell numbers and the inverse Simpson index. The small patient sample size meant the findings required validation in a larger cohort.

What the time point label conveys for this sample: 30 days after allogeneic hematopoietic stem cell transplantation. At 30 days after allogeneic hematopoietic stem cell transplantation, peripheral blood mononuclear cells were collected from the patients. By sample share, this clonotype is hyperexpanded (1% or more). Its antigen target is currently unknown. Base qualities are not provided; no much larger clone lies one nucleotide away. Sequencing was carried out with an Illumina MiSeq. Reverse transcription of RNA was performed with the SMARTer RACE cDNA Amplification kit, after which the TCR beta CDR3 region was amplified. RNA from sorted cells was extracted with the RNeasy Mini Kit. Illumina paired-end sequencing was applied to the TCR beta amplicons. For the original study's pipeline: MiXCR, VDJtools and the tcR R package were used for TCR repertoire analysis. The inverse Simpson index served to quantify diversity, and clones were sorted into rare, small, medium or expanded bins based on their proportion of the repertoire. TCRdb reran the public reads through fastp at Q25 and MiXCR, keeping productive beta chains. CDR3 protein duplicates are merged, each entry listing the most common genes and DNA. The V and J calls reflect TCRdb's pipeline rather than the authors' work. The sample table records roughly 100 distinct CDR3 sequences.

The receptor was derived from a human patient who had an allogeneic stem cell transplant, so the T cells may come from the graft donor. The specimen was sorted CD4+ T cells from blood (whether regulatory or conventional is not recorded), collected 30 days after allogeneic stem cell transplant.

The nucleotide sequence is given as TGCAGCGTTCGAACGCCGGCCACGGGACAGGGGTTTTACAATGAGCAGTTCTTC. It encodes CSVRTPATGQGFYNEQFF. The chain links TRBV29-1 with TRBJ2-1; TRBD1 lines up with 10 middle nucleotides. After removal of 5 bases from V and 4 bases from J, the junction retains 17 bases not matched to a gene. The germline V gene encodes CDR1 SQVTM and CDR2 ANQGSEA. Counted from cysteine to phenylalanine, this CDR3 has 18 amino acids. CDR3 DNA only is kept here, 54 bases in frame from base 1.